What follows describes a single T cell receptor (beta chain). Produced via immunoSEQ multiplex PCR; TCRdb's table is partial and in-frame only. Of approximately 110,000 clones listed, around four fifths were seen once; the top ten hold roughly 0.83%. CDR3 size: 15 residues. Trimming cost V 0 bases and J 7 bases; bases outside gene matches: 7. Germline V gene lookup returns CDR1 LGHDT and CDR2 YNNKEL (reference sequence). This record belongs to a study of blood T cell repertoires in COVID-19. Study details: Samples taken during acute and convalescent COVID-19 were collected in the United States, Italy and Spain. T cells, B-cell-depleted T cells, or PBMCs provided the cDNA or gDNA that served as material.

The gene calls are TRBV3-1 (or the pseudogene TRBV3-2) and TRBJ1-2; 8 bases map to TRBD1. This TCR came from a woman in her 70s with acute or convalescent COVID-19. Sequences were obtained from peripheral blood. CDR3 DNA: TGTGCCAGCAGCCAAGAAAGGCAGGGGGCGGGTGGCTACACCTTC. Translation gives CASSQERQGAGGYTF.